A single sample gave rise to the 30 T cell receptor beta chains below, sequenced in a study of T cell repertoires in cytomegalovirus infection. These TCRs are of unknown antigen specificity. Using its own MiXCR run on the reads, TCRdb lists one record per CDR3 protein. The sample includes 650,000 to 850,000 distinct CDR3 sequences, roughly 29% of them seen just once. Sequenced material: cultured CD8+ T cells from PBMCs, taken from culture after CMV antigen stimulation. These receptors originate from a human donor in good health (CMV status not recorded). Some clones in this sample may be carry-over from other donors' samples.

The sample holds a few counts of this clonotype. The CDR3 region has the DNA TGTGCCAGCAGTCCGAGCACTGAAGCTTTCTTT. Translated, it gives CASSPSTEAFF. This chain connects TRBV12-3 or TRBV12-4 to TRBJ1-1; D not certain. With 5 bases removed from V and 4 bases from J, the gap between germline ends came to 5 bases. The CDR3 has 11 residues.

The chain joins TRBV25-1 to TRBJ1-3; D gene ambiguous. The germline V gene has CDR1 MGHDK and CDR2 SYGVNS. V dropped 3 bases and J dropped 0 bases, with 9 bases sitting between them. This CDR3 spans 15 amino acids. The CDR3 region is CASSDTTASGNTIYF. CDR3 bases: TGTGCCAGCAGTGACACGACGGCCTCTGGAAACACCATATATTTT.

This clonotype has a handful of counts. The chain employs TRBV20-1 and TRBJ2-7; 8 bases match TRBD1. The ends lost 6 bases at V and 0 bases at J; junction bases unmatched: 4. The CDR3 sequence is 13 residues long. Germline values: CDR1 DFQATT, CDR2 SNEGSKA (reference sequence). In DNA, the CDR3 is TGCAGTGCAAGGACAGGGAGCTCCTACGAGCAGTACGTC. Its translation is CSARTGSSYEQYV.

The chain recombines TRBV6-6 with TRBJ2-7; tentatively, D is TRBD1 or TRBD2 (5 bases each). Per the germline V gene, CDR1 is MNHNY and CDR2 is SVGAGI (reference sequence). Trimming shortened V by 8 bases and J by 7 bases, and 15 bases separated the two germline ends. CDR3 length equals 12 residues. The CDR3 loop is CASSDVWGEQYV. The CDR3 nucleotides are TGTGCCAGCTCTGACGTGTGGGGGGAGCAGTACGTC.

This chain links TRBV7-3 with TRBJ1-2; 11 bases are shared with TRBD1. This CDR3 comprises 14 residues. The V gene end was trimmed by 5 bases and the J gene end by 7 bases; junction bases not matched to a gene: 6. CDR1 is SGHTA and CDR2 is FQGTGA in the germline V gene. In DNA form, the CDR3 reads TGTGCCAGCAGCATCGGACAGGGGGCCTCTGGCTACACCTTC. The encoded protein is CASSIGQGASGYTF.

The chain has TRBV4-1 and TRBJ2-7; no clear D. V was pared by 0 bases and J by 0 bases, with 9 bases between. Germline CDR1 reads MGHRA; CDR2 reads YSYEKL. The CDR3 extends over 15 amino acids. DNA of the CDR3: TGCGCCAGCAGCCAAGATATACTGGACTCCTACGAGCAGTACTTC. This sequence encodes CASSQDILDSYEQYF.

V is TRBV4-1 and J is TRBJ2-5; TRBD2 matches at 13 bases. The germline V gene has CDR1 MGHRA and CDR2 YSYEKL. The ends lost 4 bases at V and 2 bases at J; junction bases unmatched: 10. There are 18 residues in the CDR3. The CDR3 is CASSLPTSGGPFQETQYF. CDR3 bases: TGCGCCAGCAGCCTCCCGACTAGCGGGGGGCCTTTTCAAGAGACCCAGTACTTC.

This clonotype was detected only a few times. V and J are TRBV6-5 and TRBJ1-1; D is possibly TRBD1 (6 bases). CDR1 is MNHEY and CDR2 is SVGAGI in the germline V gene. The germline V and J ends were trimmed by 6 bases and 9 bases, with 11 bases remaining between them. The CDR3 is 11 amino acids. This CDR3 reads CASSPGEKAFF. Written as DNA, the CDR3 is TGTGCCAGCAGCCCAGGGGAAAAAGCTTTCTTT.

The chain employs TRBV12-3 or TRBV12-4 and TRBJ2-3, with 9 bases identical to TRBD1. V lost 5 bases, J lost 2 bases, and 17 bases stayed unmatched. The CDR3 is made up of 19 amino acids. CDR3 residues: CASSTPGQGMRRYTDTQYF. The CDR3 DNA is TGTGCCAGCAGTACTCCGGGACAGGGAATGAGGCGTTACACAGATACGCAGTATTTT.

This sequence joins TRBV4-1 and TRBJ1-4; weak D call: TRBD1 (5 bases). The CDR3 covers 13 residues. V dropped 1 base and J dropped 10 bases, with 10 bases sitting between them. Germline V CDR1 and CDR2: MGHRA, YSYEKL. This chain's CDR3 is CASSQAQGGKLFF. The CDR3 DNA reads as TGCGCCAGCAGCCAAGCTCAGGGTGGAAAACTGTTTTTT.

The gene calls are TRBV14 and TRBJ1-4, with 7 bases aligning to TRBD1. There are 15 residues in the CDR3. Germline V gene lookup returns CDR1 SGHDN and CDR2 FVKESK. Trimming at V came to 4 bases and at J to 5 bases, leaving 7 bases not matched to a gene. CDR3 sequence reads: CASSLYRGKNEKLFF. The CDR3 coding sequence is TGTGCCAGCAGCCTCTACAGGGGAAAAAATGAAAAACTGTTTTTT. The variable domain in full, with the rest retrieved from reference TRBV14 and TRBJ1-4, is EAGVTQFPSHSVIEKGQTVTLRCDPISGHDNLYWYRRVMGKEIKFLLHFVKESKQDESGMPNNRFLAERTGGTYSTLKVQPAELEDSGVYFCASSLYRGKNEKLFFGSGTQLSVL.

The CDR3 protein is CAIRQITYNEQFF. The CDR3 DNA is TGTGCCATCCGGCAGATCACCTACAATGAGCAGTTCTTC. The chain carries TRBV10-3 and TRBJ2-1; no clear D gene. The CDR3 contains 13 residues. V shed 8 bases and J shed 2 bases, with 10 bases lying between them. Germline V gene data show CDR1 as ENHRY and CDR2 as SYGVKD.

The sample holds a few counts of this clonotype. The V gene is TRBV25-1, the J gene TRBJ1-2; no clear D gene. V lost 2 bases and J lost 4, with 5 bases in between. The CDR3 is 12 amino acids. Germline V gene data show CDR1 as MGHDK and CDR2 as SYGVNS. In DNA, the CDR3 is TGTGCCAGCAGTGAACCGGGCTATGGCTACACCTTC. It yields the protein CASSEPGYGYTF.

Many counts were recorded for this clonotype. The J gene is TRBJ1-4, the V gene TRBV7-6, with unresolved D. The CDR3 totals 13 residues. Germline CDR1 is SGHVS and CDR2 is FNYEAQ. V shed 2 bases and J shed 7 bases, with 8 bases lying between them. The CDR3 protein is CASSLTPAEKLFF. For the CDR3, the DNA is TGTGCCAGCAGCTTAACCCCGGCTGAAAAACTGTTTTTT.

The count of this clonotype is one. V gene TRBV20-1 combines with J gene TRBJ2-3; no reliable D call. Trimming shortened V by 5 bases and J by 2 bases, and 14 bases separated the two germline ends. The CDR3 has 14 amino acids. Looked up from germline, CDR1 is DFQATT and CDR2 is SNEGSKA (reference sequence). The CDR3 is CSALWVLTTDTQYF. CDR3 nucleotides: TGCAGTGCTTTGTGGGTCCTCACCACAGATACGCAGTATTTT.

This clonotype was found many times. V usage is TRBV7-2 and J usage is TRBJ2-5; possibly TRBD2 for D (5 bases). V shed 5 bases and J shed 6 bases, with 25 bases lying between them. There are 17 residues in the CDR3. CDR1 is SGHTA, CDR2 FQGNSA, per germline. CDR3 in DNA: TGTGCCAGCAGCCCCCTAGCCCCTTCTTCGGACGCGAAGACCCAGTACTTC. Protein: CASSPLAPSSDAKTQYF.

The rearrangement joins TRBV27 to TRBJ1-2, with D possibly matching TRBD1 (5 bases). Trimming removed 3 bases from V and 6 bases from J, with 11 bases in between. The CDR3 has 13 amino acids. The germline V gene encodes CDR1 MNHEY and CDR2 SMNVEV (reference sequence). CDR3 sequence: CASSFGGKNGYTF. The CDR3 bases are TGTGCCAGCAGTTTTGGGGGAAAAAATGGCTACACCTTC.

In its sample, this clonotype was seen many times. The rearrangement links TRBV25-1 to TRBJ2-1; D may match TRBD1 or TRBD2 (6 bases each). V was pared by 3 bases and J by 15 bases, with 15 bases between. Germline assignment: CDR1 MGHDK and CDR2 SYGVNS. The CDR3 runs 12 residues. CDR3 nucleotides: TGTGCCAGCAGTGATTGGGGGGCTTCTTCGTTCTTC. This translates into CASSDWGASSFF.

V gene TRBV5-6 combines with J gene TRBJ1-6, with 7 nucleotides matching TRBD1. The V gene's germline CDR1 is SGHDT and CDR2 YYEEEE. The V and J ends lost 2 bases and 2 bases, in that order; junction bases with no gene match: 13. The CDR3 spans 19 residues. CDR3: CASSFMGDSPRPYNSPLHF. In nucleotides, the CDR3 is TGTGCCAGCAGCTTTATGGGGGACAGCCCTCGCCCCTATAATTCACCCCTCCACTTT.

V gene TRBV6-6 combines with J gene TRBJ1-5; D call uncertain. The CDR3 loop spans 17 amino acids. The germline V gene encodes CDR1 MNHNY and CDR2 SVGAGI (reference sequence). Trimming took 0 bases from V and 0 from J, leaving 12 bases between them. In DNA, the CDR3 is TGTGCCAGCAGTTACTCAGTCTTCGACCGTAGCAATCAGCCCCAGCATTTT. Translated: CASSYSVFDRSNQPQHF.

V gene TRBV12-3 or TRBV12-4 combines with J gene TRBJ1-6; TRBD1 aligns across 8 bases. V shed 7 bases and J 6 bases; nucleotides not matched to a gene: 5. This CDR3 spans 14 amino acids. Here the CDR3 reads CASTHGQGNSPLHF. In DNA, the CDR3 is TGTGCCAGCACCCACGGACAGGGTAATTCACCCCTCCACTTT.

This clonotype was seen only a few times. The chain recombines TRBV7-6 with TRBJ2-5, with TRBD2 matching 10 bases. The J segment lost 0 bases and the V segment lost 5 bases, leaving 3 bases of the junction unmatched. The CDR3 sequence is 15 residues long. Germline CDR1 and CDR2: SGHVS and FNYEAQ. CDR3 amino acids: CASSPTSGYQETQYF. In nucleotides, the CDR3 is TGTGCCAGCAGCCCGACTAGCGGGTACCAAGAGACCCAGTACTTC.

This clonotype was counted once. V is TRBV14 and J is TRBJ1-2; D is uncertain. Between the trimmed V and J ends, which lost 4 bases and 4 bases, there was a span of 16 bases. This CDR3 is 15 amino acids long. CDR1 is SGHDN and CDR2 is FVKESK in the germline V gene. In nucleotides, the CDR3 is TGTGCCAGCAGCCCAAATGACGGGGAGGGCTATGGCTACACCTTC. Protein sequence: CASSPNDGEGYGYTF.

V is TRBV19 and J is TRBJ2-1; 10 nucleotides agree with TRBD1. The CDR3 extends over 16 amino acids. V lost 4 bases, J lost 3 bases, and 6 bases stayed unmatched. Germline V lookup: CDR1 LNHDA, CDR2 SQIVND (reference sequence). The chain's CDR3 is CASSSGTGAYYNEQFF. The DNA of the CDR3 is TGTGCCAGTAGTAGCGGGACAGGGGCTTACTACAATGAGCAGTTCTTC.

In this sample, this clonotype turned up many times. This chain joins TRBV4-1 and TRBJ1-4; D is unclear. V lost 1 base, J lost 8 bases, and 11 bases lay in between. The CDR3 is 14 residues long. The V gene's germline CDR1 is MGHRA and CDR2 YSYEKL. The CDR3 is CASSQGGSKEKLFF. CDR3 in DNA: TGCGCCAGCAGCCAAGGAGGGAGTAAGGAAAAACTGTTTTTT.

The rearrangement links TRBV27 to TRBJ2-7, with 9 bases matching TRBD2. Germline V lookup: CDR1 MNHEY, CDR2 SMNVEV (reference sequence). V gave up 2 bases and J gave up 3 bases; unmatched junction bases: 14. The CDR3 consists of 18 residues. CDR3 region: CASSLTGGGAGKFYEQYV. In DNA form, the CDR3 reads TGTGCCAGCAGTTTAACCGGCGGGGGGGCCGGAAAATTCTACGAGCAGTACGTC.

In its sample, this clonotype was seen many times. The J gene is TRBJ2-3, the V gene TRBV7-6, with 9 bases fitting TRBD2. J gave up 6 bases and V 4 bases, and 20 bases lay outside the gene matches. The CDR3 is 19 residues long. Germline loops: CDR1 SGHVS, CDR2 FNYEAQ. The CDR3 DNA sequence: TGTGCCAGCAGCTCCACAAGAGCCAGCGGGGGGACCGCAAGGGATACGCAGTATTTT. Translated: CASSSTRASGGTARDTQYF. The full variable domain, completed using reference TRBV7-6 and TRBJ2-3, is GAGVSQSPRYKVTKRGQDVALRCDPISGHVSLYWYRQALGQGPEFLTYFNYEAQQDKSGLPNDRFSAERPEGSISTLTIQRTEQRDSAMYRCASSSTRASGGTARDTQYFGPGTRLTVL.

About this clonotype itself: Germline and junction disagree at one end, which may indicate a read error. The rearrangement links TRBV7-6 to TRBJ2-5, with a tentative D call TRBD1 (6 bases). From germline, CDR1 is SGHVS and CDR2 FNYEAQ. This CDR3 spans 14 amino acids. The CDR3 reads CASSLRGSKETQYF. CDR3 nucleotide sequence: TGTGCTAGCAGTTTGAGGGGGAGCAAAGAGACCCAGTACTTC. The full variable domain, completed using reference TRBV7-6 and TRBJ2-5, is GAGVSQSPRYKVTKRGQDVALRCDPISGHVSLYWYRQALGQGPEFLTYFNYEAQQDKSGLPNDRFSAERPEGSISTLTIQRTEQRDSAMYRCASSLRGSKETQYFGPGTRLLVL.

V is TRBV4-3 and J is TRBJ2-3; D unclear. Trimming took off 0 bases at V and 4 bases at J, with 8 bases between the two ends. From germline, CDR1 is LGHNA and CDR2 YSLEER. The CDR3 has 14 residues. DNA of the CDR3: TGCGCCAGCAGCCAAGAGACAACTGCAGATACGCAGTATTTT. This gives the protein CASSQETTADTQYF.

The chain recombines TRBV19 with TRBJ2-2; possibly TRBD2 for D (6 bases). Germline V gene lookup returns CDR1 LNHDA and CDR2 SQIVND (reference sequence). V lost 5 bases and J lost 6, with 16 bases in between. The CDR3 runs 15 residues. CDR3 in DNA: TGTGCCAGTAGTCCTCCCCCGGGAGAAGCCGGGGAGCTGTTTTTT. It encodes CASSPPPGEAGELFF.